This T cell receptor beta chain was obtained from a study of T-cell memory formation after mild COVID-19. Whole-study results and caveats: Day 37-peaking second-wave clones had unconfirmed SARS-CoV-2 specificity. Memory sampled before infection contained some responding clones, suggesting cross-reactive memory joined. CD4+ clones that contracted lay mainly in CM and EM; CD8+ ones lay in EMRA.

The TCR alpha and TCR beta cDNA libraries, bearing sample barcodes and UMIs, were generated by 5'RACE using constant-segment primers. TCRdb re-called the 5' RACE reads through MiXCR, storing one row per CDR3 protein. The sample records 560,000 or so distinct CDR3 sequences, 17% being singletons. The CDR3 sequence is 15 residues long. Germline CDR1 and CDR2: KGHSH and LQKENI. J was trimmed by 9 bases and V by 2 bases; bases with no gene match: 10. This clonotype occurred many times. Its target is not known. The chain carries TRBV18 and TRBJ2-1; 7 nucleotides agree with TRBD2. Sequencing was carried out using PBMCs or a T cell subset sorted from them (not recorded which). This TCR was recovered from an adult woman who had mild COVID-19 (a few samples of this study predate the infection). Cell type and time point are not known. CDR3: CASSPMAGELGEQFF. CDR3 bases: TGTGCCAGCTCACCAATGGCGGGAGAATTGGGTGAGCAGTTCTTC. The full variable domain, completed using reference TRBV18 and TRBJ2-1, is NAGVMQNPRHLVRRRGQEARLRCSPMKGHSHVYWYRQLPEEGLKFMVYLQKENIIDESGMPKERFSAEFPKEGPSILRIQQVVRGDSAAYFCASSPMAGELGEQFFGPGTRLTVL.